This T cell receptor beta chain was sequenced for a study of blood T cells in healthy people across ages. Overall study: Template switching picked up about one barcoded beta molecule for each two T cells. The study's findings and limits: The unsorted PBMCs prevented any conclusive comparison of naive versus antigen-experienced cells.

Germline V gives CDR1 MNHEY, CDR2 SVGAGI. This CDR3 spans 15 amino acids. Trimming cost V 4 bases and J 2 bases, with 12 bases left between them. Per sample, at least 5.5 micrograms of total RNA were extracted. With a J-beta primer mix and a sample-barcoded 5' primer, a second PCR ran about 7 to 12 cycles. Each cDNA was tagged by a template-switch adaptor containing 12 random nucleotides. One entry per CDR3 protein results from TCRdb running MiXCR on the 5' RACE reads. The data show more than 1.4 million distinct CDR3 sequences, with around 39% seen just once and around 8% held by the top ten. This clonotype was seen a handful of times. The target antigen is unknown.

This sequence originates from a woman aged 18-29 years in good health. Sample: blood. The chain couples TRBV6-5 to TRBJ1-5; no definite D call. The CDR3 is CASSSGVLGNQPQHF. The DNA of the CDR3 is TGTGCCAGCAGTTCCGGGGTTTTAGGCAATCAGCCCCAGCATTTT.